This TCR beta chain was sequenced in a study of cytotoxic CD8 clonotypes in ibrutinib-treated CLL. Trimming stripped 6 bases from V and 2 bases from J, with 13 bases between. The length of the CDR3 is 14 residues. Per the germline V gene, CDR1 is SGHVS and CDR2 is FQNEAQ. The sample holds one count of this clone. What it recognizes is unknown. Profiled with immunoSEQ multiplex PCR; TCRdb holds only in-frame clones, not every one. The table records some 140,000 clones, 84% of them present only once. Study-wide results and limits: Upon ibrutinib response clonality rose, and upon progression it fell back toward baseline.

The chain is built from TRBV7-8 and TRBJ1-2; weak D call: TRBD1 (6 bases). The receptor's source is a human donor with chronic lymphocytic leukemia. The specimen was PBMCs, collected after 24 months of ibrutinib treatment. CDR3 sequence (DNA): TGTGCCAGCAGTCAAGGGGGGGGCAACTATGGCTACACCTTC. It is translated as CASSQGGGNYGYTF.